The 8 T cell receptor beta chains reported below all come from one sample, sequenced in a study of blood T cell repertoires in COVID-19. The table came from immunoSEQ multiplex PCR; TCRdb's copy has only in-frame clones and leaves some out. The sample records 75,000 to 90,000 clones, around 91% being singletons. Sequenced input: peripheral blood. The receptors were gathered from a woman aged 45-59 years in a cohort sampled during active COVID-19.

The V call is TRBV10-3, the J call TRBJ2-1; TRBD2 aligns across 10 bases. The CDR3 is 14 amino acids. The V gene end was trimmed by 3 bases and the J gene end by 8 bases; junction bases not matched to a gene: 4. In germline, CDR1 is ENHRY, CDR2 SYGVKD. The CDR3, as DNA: TGTGCCATCAGTGATCTAGCGGGGGAGGATGAGCAGTTCTTC. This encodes CAISDLAGEDEQFF.

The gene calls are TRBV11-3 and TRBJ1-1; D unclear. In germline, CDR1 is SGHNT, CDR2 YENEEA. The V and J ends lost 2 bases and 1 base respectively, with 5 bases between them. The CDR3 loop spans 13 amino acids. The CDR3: CASSLTQNTEAFF. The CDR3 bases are TGTGCCAGCAGCTTAACACAGAACACTGAAGCTTTCTTT.

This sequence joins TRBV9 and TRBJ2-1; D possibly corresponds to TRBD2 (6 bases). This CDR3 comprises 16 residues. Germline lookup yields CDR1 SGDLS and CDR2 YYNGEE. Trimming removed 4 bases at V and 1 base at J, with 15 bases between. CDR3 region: CASSPPGGLSYNEQFF. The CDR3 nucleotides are TGTGCCAGCAGCCCCCCCGGGGGACTTTCCTACAATGAGCAGTTCTTC.

CDR3 residues: CASSPSSGNYNEQFF. In nucleotides, the CDR3 is TGTGCCAGCAGCCCCTCTAGCGGGAACTACAATGAGCAGTTCTTC. The chain uses TRBV7-6 and TRBJ2-1; 9 bases are a match to TRBD2. Losses at the gene ends were 5 bases for V and 3 bases for J; bases not matched to a gene: 5. The CDR3 is 15 residues long. The germline CDR1 and CDR2 sequences are SGHVS and FNYEAQ.

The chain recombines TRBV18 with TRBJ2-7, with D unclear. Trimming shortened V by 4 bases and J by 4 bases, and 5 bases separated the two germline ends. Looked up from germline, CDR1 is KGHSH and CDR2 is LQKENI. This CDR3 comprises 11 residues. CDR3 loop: CASSLSYEQYF. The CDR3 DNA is TGTGCCAGCTCACTGTCTTACGAGCAGTACTTC.

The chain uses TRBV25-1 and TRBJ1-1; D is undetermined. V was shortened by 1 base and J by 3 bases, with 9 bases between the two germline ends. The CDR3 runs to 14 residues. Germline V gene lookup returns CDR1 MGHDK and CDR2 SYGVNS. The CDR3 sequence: CASSESPSHTEAFF. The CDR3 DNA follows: TGTGCCAGCAGTGAATCCCCCAGTCACACTGAAGCTTTCTTT.

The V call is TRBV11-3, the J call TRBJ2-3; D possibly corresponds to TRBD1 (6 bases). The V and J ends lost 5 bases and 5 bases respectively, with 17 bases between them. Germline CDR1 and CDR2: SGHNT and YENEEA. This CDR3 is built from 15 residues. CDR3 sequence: CASSPFPRGGDTQYF. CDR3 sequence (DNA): TGTGCCAGCAGCCCATTCCCCAGGGGTGGAGATACGCAGTATTTT.

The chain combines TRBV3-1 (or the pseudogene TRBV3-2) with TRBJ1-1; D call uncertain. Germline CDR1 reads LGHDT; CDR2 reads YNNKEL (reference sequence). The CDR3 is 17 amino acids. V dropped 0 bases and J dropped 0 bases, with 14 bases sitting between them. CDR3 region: CASSQDPWQSLNTEAFF. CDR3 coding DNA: TGTGCCAGCAGCCAAGATCCCTGGCAGTCCCTGAACACTGAAGCTTTCTTT.